These 26 T cell receptor beta chains originate from one sample sequenced in a study of blood T cell repertoires in COVID-19. Clones were read by immunoSEQ multiplex PCR, and TCRdb kept only the in-frame ones, dropping some. The sample lists about 200,000 clones, 88% occurring once. The sample taken for sequencing was peripheral blood. Source of these receptors: a man in his forties or fifties with COVID-19, enrolled during active disease.

The V gene is TRBV28, the J gene TRBJ1-6; 11 bases line up with TRBD1. There are 16 residues in the CDR3. V lost 5 bases and J lost 7; bases outside the gene matches: 7. The V gene's germline CDR1 is MDHEN and CDR2 SYDVKM. The CDR3 protein is CASSPDRGRINSPLHF. CDR3 in DNA: TGTGCCAGCAGTCCGGACAGGGGGCGTATCAATTCACCCCTCCACTTT.

This sequence joins TRBV27 and TRBJ1-1; 7 nucleotides agree with TRBD1. In germline, CDR1 is MNHEY, CDR2 SMNVEV (reference sequence). The CDR3 sequence is 13 residues long. Losses at the gene ends were 6 bases for V and 6 bases for J; bases not matched to a gene: 7. CDR3 region: CASRPTGVAEAFF. The CDR3 DNA sequence: TGTGCCAGCAGACCTACAGGGGTCGCTGAAGCTTTCTTT.

V is TRBV10-1 and J is TRBJ2-2; the D gene is possibly TRBD1 (5 bases). CDR1 and CDR2 (germline): WNHNN, SYGVQD (reference sequence). CDR3 length equals 14 residues. V shed 4 bases and J shed 1 base, with 7 bases lying between them. CDR3 DNA sequence: TGCGCCAGCAGTGTGGGGCAGAACACCGGGGAGCTGTTTTTT. This encodes CASSVGQNTGELFF.

This chain connects TRBV5-4 to TRBJ2-7; the D gene is possibly TRBD2 (6 bases). V lost 4 bases and J 1 base, leaving 12 bases between the germline ends. CDR1 SGHNT and CDR2 YYREEE come from the germline V gene (reference sequence). The CDR3 contains 14 residues. CDR3 loop: CASSPSGESYEQYF. The DNA of the CDR3 is TGTGCCAGCAGCCCTTCGGGGGAATCCTACGAGCAGTACTTC.

The chain uses TRBV27 and TRBJ1-2, with no clear D. The CDR3 is made up of 16 amino acids. CDR1 and CDR2 from the germline V gene are MNHEY and SMNVEV (reference sequence). Deletions cut 6 bases from V and 4 bases from J, with 21 bases between. CDR3 in amino acids: CASSPVGLHPRYGYTF. DNA of the CDR3: TGTGCCAGCAGCCCTGTGGGCCTCCACCCCCGCTATGGCTACACCTTC.

This chain uses TRBV3-1 (or the pseudogene TRBV3-2) with TRBJ2-1; 14 bases map to TRBD2. Germline V lookup: CDR1 LGHDT, CDR2 YNNKEL (reference sequence). Trimming took 4 bases from V and 0 from J; bases not matched to a gene: 5. The CDR3 loop spans 18 amino acids. CDR3 nucleotides: TGTGCCAGCAGCCGGGGGACTAGCGGGGGCAGCTCCTACAATGAGCAGTTCTTC. As protein: CASSRGTSGGSSYNEQFF.

This chain links TRBV11-2 with TRBJ2-7; no definite D call. V lost 6 bases and J lost 3, with 6 bases in between. CDR1 SGHAT and CDR2 FQNNGV come from the germline V gene. This CDR3 spans 11 amino acids. The CDR3: CASSTNYEQYF. In DNA form, the CDR3 reads TGTGCCAGCAGTACTAACTACGAGCAGTACTTC.

In DNA, the CDR3 is TGTGCCAGCACCACTTTTGAGAGGATGAGTGCAGATACGCAGTATTTT. Amino acids: CASTTFERMSADTQYF. The chain links TRBV7-9 to TRBJ2-3; no reliable D call. Germline V CDR1 and CDR2: SEHNR, FQNEAQ (reference sequence). Trimming took off 7 bases at V and 4 bases at J, with 21 bases between the two ends. The CDR3 is 16 amino acids. Combining the CDR3 with reference TRBV7-9 and TRBJ2-3 gives the whole variable domain DTGVSQNPRHKITKRGQNVTFRCDPISEHNRLYWYRQTLGQGPEFLTYFQNEAQLEKSRLLSDRFSAERPKGSFSTLEIQRTEQGDSAMYLCASTTFERMSADTQYFGPGTRLTVL.

This clone was counted a single time. The rearrangement uses TRBV19 and TRBJ1-5; D gene ambiguous. Deletions cut 5 bases from V and 6 bases from J, with 11 bases between. This CDR3 spans 13 amino acids. Germline V lookup: CDR1 LNHDA, CDR2 SQIVND (reference sequence). CDR3 residues: CASSLREGQPQHF. The CDR3 nucleotides are TGTGCCAGTAGTCTGAGGGAAGGTCAGCCCCAGCATTTT.

The chain couples TRBV28 to TRBJ2-2, with 10 bases fitting TRBD1. This CDR3 comprises 15 residues. Unmatched junction bases numbered 9, after V lost 8 bases and J lost 6 bases. Germline lookup yields CDR1 MDHEN and CDR2 SYDVKM. The CDR3 is CASRDRGTRPGELFF. CDR3 bases: TGTGCCAGCCGGGACAGGGGAACGCGTCCCGGGGAGCTGTTTTTT.

The chain combines TRBV29-1 with TRBJ2-5; 7 nucleotides line up with TRBD1. This CDR3 is built from 12 residues. Germline CDR1 reads SQVTM; CDR2 reads ANQGSEA. Losses at the gene ends were 5 bases for V and 4 bases for J; bases not matched to a gene: 4. The DNA for the CDR3 is TGCAGCGTTAGACAGGGTGCAGAGACCCAGTACTTC. Its protein product is CSVRQGAETQYF.

The rearrangement joins TRBV10-3 to TRBJ2-2, with 10 bases identical to TRBD2. This CDR3 contains 14 residues. From germline, CDR1 is ENHRY and CDR2 SYGVKD. The chain's CDR3 is CGVKGLAGAGELFF. CDR3 coding DNA: TGTGGCGTCAAGGGGCTAGCGGGGGCCGGGGAGCTGTTTTTT.

This chain uses TRBV7-2 with TRBJ2-3, with D uncertain. Germline-derived CDR1 and CDR2 are SGHTA and FQGNSA. V lost 5 bases and J lost 3, with 6 bases in between. The CDR3 loop spans 12 amino acids. CDR3 coding DNA: TGTGCCAGCAGCATTTATACAGATACGCAGTATTTT. It codes for CASSIYTDTQYF.

V is TRBV9 and J is TRBJ2-2; a weak D match, TRBD2 (6 bases). This CDR3 comprises 18 residues. Germline lookup yields CDR1 SGDLS and CDR2 YYNGEE. Deletions cut 3 bases from V and 3 bases from J, with 21 bases between. This CDR3 reads CASSGKEGRDFHTGELFF. As DNA, the CDR3 is TGTGCCAGCAGCGGAAAGGAGGGCCGGGACTTTCACACCGGGGAGCTGTTTTTT.

CDR3 in DNA: TGCGCCAGCAGCTTGCCAGGAGGATCGGATACGCAGTATTTT. The encoded protein is CASSLPGGSDTQYF. V and J are TRBV5-1 and TRBJ2-3; a possible D gene is TRBD2 (5 bases). CDR3 length: 14 residues. Trimming pared 1 base from V and 6 bases from J, leaving 12 bases between. Germline CDR1 is SGHRS and CDR2 is YFSETQ.

Turning to this clone: Other nucleotide sequences from this sample produce the same CDR3. The V call is TRBV5-4, the J call TRBJ2-7; 11 nucleotides line up with TRBD1. This CDR3 contains 15 residues. CDR1 SGHNT and CDR2 YYREEE come from the germline V gene (reference sequence). Trimming removed 0 bases from V and 4 bases from J; junction bases left unmatched: 3. The CDR3 is CASSLGGQGAYEQYF. The CDR3 bases are TGTGCCAGCAGCTTGGGTGGACAGGGGGCTTACGAGCAGTACTTC.

Only one count was recorded for this clone. The chain has TRBV5-8 and TRBJ1-2; a possible D gene is TRBD1 (5 bases). V gave up 2 bases and J gave up 0 bases, with 8 bases separating them. The CDR3 has 14 residues. Germline V gene data show CDR1 as SGHTS and CDR2 as YDEGEE. The CDR3 reads CASSLWTTNYGYTF. In DNA, the CDR3 is TGTGCCAGCAGCTTATGGACAACTAACTATGGCTACACCTTC.

The CDR3 protein is CASRRESSYEQYF. CDR3 in DNA: TGTGCCAGCAGGCGGGAGTCATCCTACGAGCAGTACTTC. V gene TRBV5-4 combines with J gene TRBJ2-7; 7 bases are a match to TRBD2. J gave up 1 base and V 5 bases, and 3 bases lay outside the gene matches. The CDR3 contains 13 residues. Germline-derived CDR1 and CDR2 are SGHNT and YYREEE (reference sequence).

This clone has more than one count but fewer than ten. The V gene is TRBV7-9, the J gene TRBJ2-7; D not resolved. The V end lost 1 base, the J end lost 2 bases, and 15 bases lay between the germline ends. The CDR3 runs 16 residues. Germline V gene lookup returns CDR1 SEHNR and CDR2 FQNEAQ (reference sequence). CDR3 in amino acids: CASSLGSSFTAYEQYF. In DNA form, the CDR3 reads TGTGCCAGCAGCTTAGGTAGTAGTTTTACAGCCTACGAGCAGTACTTC.

The gene calls are TRBV6-5 and TRBJ1-5; D perhaps matches TRBD1 (6 bases). V lost 8 bases and J lost 1, with 9 bases in between. This CDR3 is 13 amino acids long. The germline V gene has CDR1 MNHEY and CDR2 SVGAGI. CDR3 residues: CASGGQSNQPQHF. CDR3 coding DNA: TGTGCCAGCGGAGGACAGAGCAATCAGCCCCAGCATTTT.

The genes are TRBV7-3 and TRBJ2-2, with a possible D match to TRBD2 (5 bases). Germline CDR1 is SGHTA and CDR2 is FQGTGA. The CDR3 extends over 16 amino acids. Trimming took off 3 bases at V and 0 bases at J, with 11 bases between the two ends. The CDR3 reads CASSLSGATNTGELFF. CDR3 sequence (DNA): TGTGCCAGCAGCTTGAGCGGAGCTACGAACACCGGGGAGCTGTTTTTT.

The genes are TRBV20-1 and TRBJ1-3; D gene ambiguous. CDR3 length: 14 amino acids. CDR1 is DFQATT and CDR2 is SNEGSKA in the germline V gene (reference sequence). Trimming pared 6 bases from V and 1 base from J, leaving 13 bases between. In DNA form, the CDR3 reads TGCAGTGCAAGTACAGTCTCTTCTGGAAACACCATATATTTT. Translating it yields CSASTVSSGNTIYF.

This rearrangement joins TRBV4-3 to TRBJ2-7; TRBD1 is a possible D gene (6 bases). Germline lookup yields CDR1 LGHNA and CDR2 YSLEER. V lost 2 bases, J lost 6 bases, and 14 bases lay in between. The CDR3 is 14 amino acids. CDR3 sequence: CASSQRAGEGEQYF. The CDR3 DNA is TGCGCCAGCAGCCAACGGGCAGGGGAAGGCGAGCAGTACTTC.

This chain connects TRBV18 to TRBJ2-5; 9 bases fit TRBD1. J lost 4 bases, V lost 4 bases, and 10 bases had no gene match. The CDR3 sequence is 16 residues long. Germline V CDR1 and CDR2: KGHSH, LQKENI. The DNA for the CDR3 is TGTGCCAGCTCACTCGGGGGACAGGGTGCGCGAGAGACCCAGTACTTC. Translating it yields CASSLGGQGARETQYF.

The chain combines TRBV14 with TRBJ1-2, with TRBD1 identical over 8 bases. This CDR3 spans 15 amino acids. V gave up 6 bases and J gave up 4 bases; unmatched junction bases: 10. Germline values: CDR1 SGHDN, CDR2 FVKESK. The CDR3 spells CASRPGGREAYGYTF. The CDR3 DNA is TGTGCCAGCAGGCCAGGGGGCAGGGAGGCCTATGGCTACACCTTC. Together with reference TRBV14 and TRBJ1-2, the CDR3 gives the full variable domain: EAGVTQFPSHSVIEKGQTVTLRCDPISGHDNLYWYRRVMGKEIKFLLHFVKESKQDESGMPNNRFLAERTGGTYSTLKVQPAELEDSGVYFCASRPGGREAYGYTFGSGTRLTVV.

The rearrangement joins TRBV18 to TRBJ2-1; no reliable D call. With 6 bases removed from V and 0 bases from J, the gap between germline ends came to 12 bases. The germline CDR1 and CDR2 sequences are KGHSH and LQKENI. This CDR3 region has 15 residues. CDR3 in amino acids: CASSSQAGSYNEQFF. The CDR3 DNA is TGTGCCAGCTCGAGTCAGGCCGGCTCCTACAATGAGCAGTTCTTC.